This T cell receptor (beta chain) was retrieved from a study of blood T cell repertoires in COVID-19. Under the authors' procedure: For nucleated cells, counts were estimated from reference gene primer amplification. Using immunoSEQ multiplex PCR, the repertoire was profiled, and TCRdb retains in-frame clones only, with some absent. That table is the source of V, J and clone size, and D and trimming were worked out from the DNA. The table shows about 170,000 clones, with less than 85% occurring only once. Germline V CDR1 and CDR2: SGHNT, YYREEE (reference sequence). The CDR3 length is 16 residues. The V and J ends lost 2 bases and 5 bases, in that order; junction bases with no gene match: 10.

The sample was PBMCs or T cells enriched from blood (not recorded which). The clonotype was recovered from a woman between 45 and 60 years old who had recovered from COVID-19. The rearrangement joins TRBV5-4 to TRBJ2-5; TRBD2 agrees at 9 bases. CDR3 sequence reads: CASSLSRGGAVETQYF. Here the CDR3 DNA reads TGTGCCAGCAGCTTATCGCGGGGGGGCGCAGTGGAGACCCAGTACTTC. Looking up the rest from reference TRBV5-4 and TRBJ2-5 gives the full variable domain: ETGVTQSPTHLIKTRGQQVTLRCSSQSGHNTVSWYQQALGQGPQFIFQYYREEENGRGNFPPRFSGLQFPNYSSELNVNALELDDSALYLCASSLSRGGAVETQYFGPGTRLLVL.